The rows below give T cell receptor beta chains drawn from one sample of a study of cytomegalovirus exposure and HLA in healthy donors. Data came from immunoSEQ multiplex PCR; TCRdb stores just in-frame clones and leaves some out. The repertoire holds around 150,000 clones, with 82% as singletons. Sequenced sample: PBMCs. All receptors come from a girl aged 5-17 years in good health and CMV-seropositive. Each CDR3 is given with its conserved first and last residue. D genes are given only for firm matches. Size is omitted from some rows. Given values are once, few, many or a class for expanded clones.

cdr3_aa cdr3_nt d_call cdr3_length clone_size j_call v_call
CASSVGGGGYEQYF TGTGCCAGCAGCGTAGGAGGGGGCGGCTACGAGCAGTACTTC TRBD1 14 once TRBJ2-7 TRBV9
CASSLGGTSTGEQYF TGTGCCAGCAGCTTAGGTGGGACAAGTACGGGGGAGCAGTACTTC NA 15 NA TRBJ2-7 TRBV7-8
CASSEPRGDEKLFF TGTGCCAGCAGTGAACCCAGGGGGGATGAAAAACTGTTTTTT TRBD1 14 few TRBJ1-4 TRBV25-1
CASSPQTGLAGETQYF TGTGCCAGCAGCCCACAAACTGGACTAGCGGGAGAGACCCAGTACTTC TRBD2 16 NA TRBJ2-5 TRBV5-6
CASSQDRQGLAKNIQYF TGCGCCAGCAGCCAAGATCGTCAGGGGTTAGCCAAAAACATTCAGTACTTC NA 17 NA TRBJ2-4 TRBV4-3
CAPYSREAVSGNTIYF TGTGCCCCATACTCGAGAGAGGCGGTCTCTGGAAACACCATATATTTT NA 16 NA TRBJ1-3 TRBV7-6
CASSQGGLAADTQYF TGCGCCAGCAGCCAGGGGGGACTAGCGGCAGATACGCAGTATTTT TRBD2 15 NA TRBJ2-3 TRBV4-3
CASSVGSWTGGTEAFF TGTGCCAGCAGCGTAGGGTCTTGGACAGGGGGCACTGAAGCTTTCTTT TRBD1 16 NA TRBJ1-1 TRBV9
CASSLRQGGTNEKLFF TGCGCCAGCAGCTTAAGGCAGGGAGGCACTAATGAAAAACTGTTTTTT NA 16 NA TRBJ1-4 TRBV5-1
CASSAGAGQPQHF TGTGCCAGCAGTGCAGGGGCGGGTCAGCCCCAGCATTTT NA 13 NA TRBJ1-5 TRBV2
CASSPGTGGFNQPQHF TGTGCCAGCTCACCAGGGACAGGGGGCTTCAATCAGCCCCAGCATTTT TRBD1 16 few TRBJ1-5 TRBV18
CASSSPSTQGTEAFF TGTGCCAGCAGTTCCCCCTCAACACAGGGAACTGAAGCTTTCTTT NA 15 NA TRBJ1-1 TRBV28
CASSFKGMSMTGSSDTQYF TGTGCCAGCAGCTTCAAAGGCATGAGCATGACAGGGAGTTCGGATACGCAGTATTTT TRBD1 19 NA TRBJ2-3 TRBV11-1
CASSRLAGEGYNEQFF TGTGCCAGCTCAAGGCTAGCGGGAGAGGGGTACAATGAGCAGTTCTTC TRBD2 16 NA TRBJ2-1 TRBV18
CASGDRSGEQYF TGTGCCAGCGGTGACAGGTCGGGGGAGCAGTACTTC NA 12 few TRBJ2-7 TRBV28
CASSIHLGTGVYEQYF TGTGCCAGCAGCATACACCTGGGGACAGGGGTGTACGAGCAGTACTTC TRBD1 16 NA TRBJ2-7 TRBV11-2
CASSLAPLGNNYGYTF TGTGCCAGCAGCTTAGCGCCCCTAGGCAATAACTATGGCTACACCTTC NA 16 NA TRBJ1-2 TRBV7-8
CASTGGLAGGPGETQYF TGTGCCAGCACCGGTGGGCTAGCGGGAGGGCCCGGAGAGACCCAGTACTTC TRBD2 17 NA TRBJ2-5 TRBV2
CASSLGLAAYNEQFF TGTGCCAGCAGCTTAGGATTAGCGGCCTACAATGAGCAGTTCTTC NA 15 NA TRBJ2-1 TRBV7-9
CASSQELGSYNEQFF TGTGCCAGTAGTCAGGAACTAGGTTCCTACAATGAGCAGTTCTTC NA 15 NA TRBJ2-1 TRBV19
CASSEQGATDTQYF TGCGCCAGCAGCGAACAGGGGGCGACAGATACGCAGTATTTT TRBD1 14 once TRBJ2-3 TRBV5-1
CASSGGAGGRETQYF TGCGCCAGCAGCGGCGGGGCGGGGGGGCGGGAGACCCAGTACTTC TRBD2 15 NA TRBJ2-5 TRBV4-3
CASSYSSRETQYF TGTGCCAGCAGTTACTCCTCGCGAGAGACCCAGTACTTC NA 13 NA TRBJ2-5 TRBV6-6
CASSHEVQREYSDTQYF TGCGCCAGCAGCCACGAAGTCCAGCGGGAGTACTCAGATACGCAGTATTTT TRBD2 17 NA TRBJ2-3 TRBV4-1
CASSLGVNTGELFF TGTGCCAGCAGCCTCGGGGTGAACACCGGGGAGCTGTTTTTT NA 14 NA TRBJ2-2 TRBV7-3
CASRGQQETQYF TGTGCCAGCAGAGGACAGCAAGAGACCCAGTACTTC NA 12 NA TRBJ2-5 TRBV2
CASSAPGRASSYEQYF TGTGCCAGTAGTGCTCCGGGAAGGGCAAGCTCCTACGAGCAGTACTTC NA 16 NA TRBJ2-7 TRBV19
CASSLVTSGTYEQYF TGCGCCAGCAGCTTGGTTACTAGCGGGACGTACGAGCAGTACTTC TRBD2 15 NA TRBJ2-7 TRBV5-1
CASSEWEGALDTQYF TGTGCCAGCAGTGAGTGGGAGGGTGCGTTAGATACGCAGTATTTT TRBD2 15 NA TRBJ2-3 TRBV25-1
CASSPPIRDSRTYEQYF TGTGCCAGCAGCCCGCCAATCCGGGACAGCCGAACCTACGAGCAGTACTTC TRBD1 17 NA TRBJ2-7 TRBV7-9
CASSPRTSGGAPQYF TGTGCCAGCAGCCCCCGGACTAGCGGGGGGGCTCCCCAGTACTTC TRBD2 15 NA TRBJ2-5 TRBV5-4
CASSFIRGGETQYF TGTGCCAGCAGCTTTATCAGGGGAGGGGAGACCCAGTACTTC NA 14 once TRBJ2-5 TRBV7-2
CASSWTQDYSYEQYF TGTGCCAGCAGCTGGACCCAGGACTATTCCTACGAGCAGTACTTC NA 15 NA TRBJ2-7 TRBV11-1
CASRPVAGVHEQYF TGCGCCAGCAGGCCTGTAGCGGGGGTGCACGAGCAGTACTTC TRBD2 14 NA TRBJ2-7 TRBV5-1
CASSLRLAGVNEQFF TGTGCCAGCAGCCTGAGACTAGCGGGAGTCAATGAGCAGTTCTTC TRBD2 15 NA TRBJ2-1 TRBV11-2
CASRGMNTEAFF TGTGCCAGCAGGGGTATGAACACTGAAGCTTTCTTT NA 12 NA TRBJ1-1 TRBV19
CASSRLGTSGREQYF TGTGCCAGCAGCAGACTGGGGACTAGCGGGCGCGAGCAGTACTTC TRBD2 15 NA TRBJ2-7 TRBV5-6
CSVEFLGQGGAEQYF TGCAGCGTTGAATTCTTGGGACAGGGTGGTGCCGAGCAGTACTTC TRBD1 15 few TRBJ2-7 TRBV29-1
CASSTQGSGNTIYF TGTGCCAGCAGTACTCAGGGATCTGGAAACACCATATATTTT NA 14 NA TRBJ1-3 TRBV25-1
CASSEQALEQYF TGTGCCAGCAGTGAACAGGCCCTGGAGCAGTACTTC NA 12 few TRBJ2-7 TRBV25-1
CASSPTGLAGFDEQFF TGTGCCAGCAGCCCCACGGGACTAGCGGGATTTGATGAGCAGTTCTTC TRBD2 16 NA TRBJ2-1 TRBV27
CASSLGTEGEAFF TGCGCCAGCAGCCTGGGGACAGAGGGTGAAGCTTTCTTT TRBD1 13 few TRBJ1-1 TRBV5-1
CAGASGPYEQYF TGTGCCGGCGCCTCAGGTCCCTACGAGCAGTACTTC NA 12 NA TRBJ2-7 TRBV6-6
CASSGQGGGGAGEQYF TGCGCCAGCAGCGGCCAGGGAGGCGGGGGGGCCGGCGAGCAGTACTTC TRBD2 16 NA TRBJ2-7 TRBV5-1
CASSSTKRRSYEQYF TGTGCCAGCAGCTCCACTAAGCGCCGCTCCTACGAGCAGTACTTC NA 15 NA TRBJ2-7 TRBV11-1
CASSVSRGNTEAFF TGCGCCAGCAGTGTAAGCAGGGGGAACACTGAAGCTTTCTTT NA 14 NA TRBJ1-1 TRBV10-1
CASTLAGVPDTQYF TGTGCCAGCACACTAGCGGGAGTCCCAGATACGCAGTATTTT TRBD2 14 NA TRBJ2-3 TRBV7-9